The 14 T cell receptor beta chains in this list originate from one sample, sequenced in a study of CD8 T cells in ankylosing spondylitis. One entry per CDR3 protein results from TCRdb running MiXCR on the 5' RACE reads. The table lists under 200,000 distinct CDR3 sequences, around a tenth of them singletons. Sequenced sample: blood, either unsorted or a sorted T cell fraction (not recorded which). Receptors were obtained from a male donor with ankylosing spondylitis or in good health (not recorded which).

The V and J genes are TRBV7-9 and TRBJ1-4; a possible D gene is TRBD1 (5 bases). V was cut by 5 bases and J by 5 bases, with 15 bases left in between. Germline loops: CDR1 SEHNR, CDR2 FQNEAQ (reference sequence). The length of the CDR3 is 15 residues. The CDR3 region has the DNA TGTGCCAGCAGCCCCGGGACGCTCGGAAATGAAAAACTGTTTTTT. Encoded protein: CASSPGTLGNEKLFF.

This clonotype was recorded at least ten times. This CDR3 is CAISEPKQGHTIYF. The CDR3 coding sequence is TGTGCCATCAGTGAGCCGAAACAGGGACACACCATATATTTT. The rearrangement joins TRBV10-3 to TRBJ1-3; a possible D gene is TRBD1 (6 bases). Germline V CDR1 and CDR2: ENHRY, SYGVKD. CDR3 length: 14 residues. V was cut by 2 bases and J by 8 bases, with 13 bases left in between.

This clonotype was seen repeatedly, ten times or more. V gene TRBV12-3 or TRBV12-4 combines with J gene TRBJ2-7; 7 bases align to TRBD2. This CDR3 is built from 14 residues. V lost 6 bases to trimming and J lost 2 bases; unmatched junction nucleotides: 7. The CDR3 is CASSSTGTTYEQYF. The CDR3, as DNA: TGTGCCAGCAGCTCTACCGGGACTACCTACGAGCAGTACTTC.

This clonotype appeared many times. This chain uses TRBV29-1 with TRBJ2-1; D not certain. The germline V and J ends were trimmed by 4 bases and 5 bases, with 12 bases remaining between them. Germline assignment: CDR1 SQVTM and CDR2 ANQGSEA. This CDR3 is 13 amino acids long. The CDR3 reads CSVAFRVNNEQFF. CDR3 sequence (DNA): TGCAGCGTTGCGTTTAGGGTCAACAATGAGCAGTTCTTC.

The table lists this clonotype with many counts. The CDR3 reads CASSWTGGGETQYF. The CDR3 nucleotides read TGTGCCAGCAGTTGGACAGGGGGCGGAGAGACCCAGTACTTC. This chain uses TRBV12-3 or TRBV12-4 with TRBJ2-5; 11 bases agree with TRBD1. This CDR3 is built from 14 residues. Trimming removed 4 bases from V and 4 bases from J; junction bases left unmatched: 2.

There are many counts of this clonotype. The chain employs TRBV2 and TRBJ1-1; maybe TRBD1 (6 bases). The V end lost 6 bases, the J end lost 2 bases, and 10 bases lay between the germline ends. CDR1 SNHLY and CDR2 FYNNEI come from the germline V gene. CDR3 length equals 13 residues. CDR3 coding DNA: TGTGCCAGCAGACGGACAGATAACACTGAAGCTTTCTTT. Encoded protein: CASRRTDNTEAFF.

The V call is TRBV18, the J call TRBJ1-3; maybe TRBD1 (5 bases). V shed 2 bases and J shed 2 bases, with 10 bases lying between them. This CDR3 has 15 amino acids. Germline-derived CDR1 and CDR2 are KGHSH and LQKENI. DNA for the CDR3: TGTGCCAGCTCACCAACCGGGACTCCTGGAAACACCATATATTTT. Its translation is CASSPTGTPGNTIYF.

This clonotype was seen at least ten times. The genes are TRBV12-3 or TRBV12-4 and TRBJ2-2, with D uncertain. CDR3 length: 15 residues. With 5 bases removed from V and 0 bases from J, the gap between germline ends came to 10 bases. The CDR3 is CASSPGPANTGELFF. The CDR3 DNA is TGTGCCAGCAGTCCAGGACCCGCGAACACCGGGGAGCTGTTTTTT.

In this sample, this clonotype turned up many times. CDR3 DNA sequence: TGCAGCGTTGATCGCGGGCAAGAGACCCAGTACTTC. As protein: CSVDRGQETQYF. The chain uses TRBV29-1 and TRBJ2-5; D possibly corresponds to TRBD2 (5 bases). V lost 3 bases and J lost 2, with 7 bases in between. Per germline, CDR1 SQVTM and CDR2 ANQGSEA. The CDR3 covers 12 residues. Supplemented by reference TRBV29-1 and TRBJ2-5, the full variable domain reads SAVISQKPSRDICQRGTSLTIQCQVDSQVTMMFWYRQQPGQSLTLIATANQGSEATYESGFVIDKFPISRPNLTFSTLTVSNMSPEDSSIYLCSVDRGQETQYFGPGTRLLVL.

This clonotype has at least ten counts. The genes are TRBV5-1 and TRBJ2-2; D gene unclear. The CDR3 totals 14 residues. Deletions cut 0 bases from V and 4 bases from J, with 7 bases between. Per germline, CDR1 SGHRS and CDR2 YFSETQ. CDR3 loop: CASSLVQSTGELFF. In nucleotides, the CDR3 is TGCGCCAGCAGCTTGGTACAGAGCACCGGGGAGCTGTTTTTT.

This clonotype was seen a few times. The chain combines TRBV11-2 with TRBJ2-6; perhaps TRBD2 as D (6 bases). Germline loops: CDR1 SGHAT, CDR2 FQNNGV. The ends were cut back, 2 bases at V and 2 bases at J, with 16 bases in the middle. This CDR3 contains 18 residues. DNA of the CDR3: TGTGCCAGCAGCTTAAACCGGGAGAGGATAGCTGGGGCCAACGTCCTGACTTTC. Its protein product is CASSLNRERIAGANVLTF.

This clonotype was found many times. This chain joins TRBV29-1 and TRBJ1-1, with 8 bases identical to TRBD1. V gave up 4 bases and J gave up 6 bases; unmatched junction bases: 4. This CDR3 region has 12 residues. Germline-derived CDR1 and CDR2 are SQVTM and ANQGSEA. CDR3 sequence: CSVGQGKPEAFF. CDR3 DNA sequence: TGCAGCGTTGGACAGGGGAAGCCTGAAGCTTTCTTT.

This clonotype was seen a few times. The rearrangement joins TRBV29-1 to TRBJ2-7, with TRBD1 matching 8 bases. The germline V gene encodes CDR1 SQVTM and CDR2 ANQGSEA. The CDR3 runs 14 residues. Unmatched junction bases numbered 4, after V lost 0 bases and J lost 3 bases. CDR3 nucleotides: TGCAGCGTTGAAGACAGGGGGCGAGACTACGAGCAGTACTTC. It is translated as CSVEDRGRDYEQYF.

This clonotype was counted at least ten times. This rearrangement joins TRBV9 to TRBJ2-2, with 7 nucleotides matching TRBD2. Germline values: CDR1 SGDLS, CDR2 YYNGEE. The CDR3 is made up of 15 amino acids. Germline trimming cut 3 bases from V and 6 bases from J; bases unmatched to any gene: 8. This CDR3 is CASSAPRGSSGELFF. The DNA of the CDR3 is TGTGCCAGCAGCGCCCCCCGCGGGAGTTCCGGGGAGCTGTTTTTT.